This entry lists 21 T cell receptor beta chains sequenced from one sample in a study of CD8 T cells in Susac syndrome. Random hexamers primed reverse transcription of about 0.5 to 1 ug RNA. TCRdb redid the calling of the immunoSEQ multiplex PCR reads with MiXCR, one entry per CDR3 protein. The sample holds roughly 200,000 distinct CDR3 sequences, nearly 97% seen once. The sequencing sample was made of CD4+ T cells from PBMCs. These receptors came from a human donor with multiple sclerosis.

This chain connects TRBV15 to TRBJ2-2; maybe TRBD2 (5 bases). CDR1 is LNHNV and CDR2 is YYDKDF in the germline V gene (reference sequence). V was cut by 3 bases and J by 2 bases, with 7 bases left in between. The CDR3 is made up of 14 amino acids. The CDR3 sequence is CATSRDFNTGELFF. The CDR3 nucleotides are TGTGCCACCAGCAGGGACTTTAACACCGGGGAGCTGTTTTTT.

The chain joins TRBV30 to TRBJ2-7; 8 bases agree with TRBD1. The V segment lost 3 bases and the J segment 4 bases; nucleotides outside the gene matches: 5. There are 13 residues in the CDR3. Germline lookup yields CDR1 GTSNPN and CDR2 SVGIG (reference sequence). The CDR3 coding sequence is TGTGCCTGGAGCCGGGACAGGATTTACGAGCAGTACTTC. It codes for CAWSRDRIYEQYF.

The CDR3 reads CASSLLGDTEAFF. The CDR3 region has the DNA TGTGCCAGCAGTTTATTGGGGGACACTGAAGCTTTCTTT. The chain recombines TRBV27 with TRBJ1-1; perhaps TRBD1 as D (5 bases). Germline lookup yields CDR1 MNHEY and CDR2 SMNVEV (reference sequence). The length of the CDR3 is 13 residues. Between the trimmed V and J ends, which lost 1 base and 3 bases, there was a span of 6 bases.

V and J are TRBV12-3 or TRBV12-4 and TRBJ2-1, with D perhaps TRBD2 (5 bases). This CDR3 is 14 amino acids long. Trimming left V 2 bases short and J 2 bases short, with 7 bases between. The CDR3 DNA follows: TGTGCCAGCAGTTTATCGGGGACCTACAATGAGCAGTTCTTC. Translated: CASSLSGTYNEQFF.

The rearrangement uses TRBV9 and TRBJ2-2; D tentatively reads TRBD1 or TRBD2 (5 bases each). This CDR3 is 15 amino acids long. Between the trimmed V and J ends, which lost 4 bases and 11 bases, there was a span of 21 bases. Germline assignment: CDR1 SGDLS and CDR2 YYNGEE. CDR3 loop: CASSPFGAVSSELFF. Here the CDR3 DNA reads TGTGCCAGCAGCCCCTTCGGGGCGGTCAGTTCAGAGCTGTTTTTT. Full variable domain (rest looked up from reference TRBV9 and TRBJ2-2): DSGVTQTPKHLITATGQRVTLRCSPRSGDLSVYWYQQSLDQGLQFLIQYYNGEERAKGNILERFSAQQFPDLHSELNLSSLELGDSALYFCASSPFGAVSSELFFGEGSRLTVL.

The CDR3 nucleotides are TGTGCCAGCGCGAGATTTGAGAGCAATCAGCCCCAGCATTTT. Encoded protein: CASARFESNQPQHF. The V call is TRBV6-5, the J call TRBJ1-5, with D unresolved. V lost 8 bases, J lost 1 base, and 12 bases lay in between. The CDR3 contains 14 residues. Germline CDR1 reads MNHEY; CDR2 reads SVGAGI.

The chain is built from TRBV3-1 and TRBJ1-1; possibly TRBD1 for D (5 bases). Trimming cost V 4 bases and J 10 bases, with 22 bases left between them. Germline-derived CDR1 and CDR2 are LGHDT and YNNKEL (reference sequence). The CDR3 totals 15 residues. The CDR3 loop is CASSRTGTEGMGAFF. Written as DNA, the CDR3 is TGTGCCAGCAGCCGCACCGGGACGGAGGGTATGGGAGCTTTCTTT.

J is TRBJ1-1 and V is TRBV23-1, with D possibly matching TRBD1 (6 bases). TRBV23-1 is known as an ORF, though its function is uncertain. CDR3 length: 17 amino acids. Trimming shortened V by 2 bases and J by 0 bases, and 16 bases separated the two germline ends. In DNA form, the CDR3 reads TGCGCCAGCAGTCAACCCACTGACGGGGGCCTGAACACTGAAGCTTTCTTT. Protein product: CASSQPTDGGLNTEAFF.

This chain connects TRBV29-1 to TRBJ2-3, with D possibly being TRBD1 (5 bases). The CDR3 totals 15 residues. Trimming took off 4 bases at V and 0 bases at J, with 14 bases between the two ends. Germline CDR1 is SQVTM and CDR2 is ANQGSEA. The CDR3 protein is CSVAQAQGSTDTQYF. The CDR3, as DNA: TGCAGCGTTGCCCAAGCTCAGGGAAGCACAGATACGCAGTATTTT.

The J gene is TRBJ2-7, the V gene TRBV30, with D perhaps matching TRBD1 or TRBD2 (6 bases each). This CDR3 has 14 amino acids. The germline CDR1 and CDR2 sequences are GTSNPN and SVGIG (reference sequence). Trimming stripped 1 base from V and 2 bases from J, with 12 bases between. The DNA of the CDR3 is TGTGCCTGGAGTGCCCGTCGGGGGCCCTACGAGCAGTACTTC. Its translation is CAWSARRGPYEQYF.

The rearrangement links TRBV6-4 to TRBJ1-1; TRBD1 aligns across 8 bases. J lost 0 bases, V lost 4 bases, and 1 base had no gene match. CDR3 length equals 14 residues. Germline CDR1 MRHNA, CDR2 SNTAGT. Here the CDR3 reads CASSVDRVNTEAFF. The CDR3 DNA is TGTGCCAGCAGTGTGGACAGGGTGAACACTGAAGCTTTCTTT.

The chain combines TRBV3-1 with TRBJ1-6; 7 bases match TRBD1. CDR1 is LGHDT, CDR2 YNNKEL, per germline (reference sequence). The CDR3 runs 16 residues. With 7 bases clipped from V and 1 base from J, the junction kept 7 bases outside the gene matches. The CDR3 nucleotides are TGTGCCAGCACCACCCGACAGGGATCCTATAATTCACCCCTCCACTTT. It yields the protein CASTTRQGSYNSPLHF.

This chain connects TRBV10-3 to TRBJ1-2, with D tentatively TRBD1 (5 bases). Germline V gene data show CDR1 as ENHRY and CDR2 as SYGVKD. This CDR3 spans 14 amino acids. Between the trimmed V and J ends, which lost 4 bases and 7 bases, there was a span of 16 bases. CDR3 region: CAISAPGEGRGYTF. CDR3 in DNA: TGTGCCATCAGTGCCCCGGGGGAAGGTCGTGGCTACACCTTC.

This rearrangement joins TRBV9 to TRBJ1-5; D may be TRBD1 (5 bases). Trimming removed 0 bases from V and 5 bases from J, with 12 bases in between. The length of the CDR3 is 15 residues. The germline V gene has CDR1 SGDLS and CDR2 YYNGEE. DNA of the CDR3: TGTGCCAGCAGCGTAGATGGGAAGGGGTATCAGCCCCAGCATTTT. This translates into CASSVDGKGYQPQHF.

The CDR3 DNA follows: TGCAGCGTTGAAGTTTCGAAAAGAGAGGGCTACACCTTC. Encoded protein: CSVEVSKREGYTF. The gene calls are TRBV29-1 and TRBJ1-2; D not certain. Germline CDR1 SQVTM, CDR2 ANQGSEA. This CDR3 is 13 amino acids long. Trimming removed 1 base from V and 8 bases from J, with 14 bases in between.

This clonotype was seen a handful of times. In nucleotides, the CDR3 is TGTGCCAGCAGCTTAGAACAGGGCAATCAGCCCCAGCATTTT. The encoded protein is CASSLEQGNQPQHF. This chain uses TRBV7-2 with TRBJ1-5, with a tentative D call TRBD1 (5 bases). Looked up from germline, CDR1 is SGHTA and CDR2 is FQGNSA. V lost 1 base and J lost 2, with 6 bases in between. CDR3 length: 14 residues.

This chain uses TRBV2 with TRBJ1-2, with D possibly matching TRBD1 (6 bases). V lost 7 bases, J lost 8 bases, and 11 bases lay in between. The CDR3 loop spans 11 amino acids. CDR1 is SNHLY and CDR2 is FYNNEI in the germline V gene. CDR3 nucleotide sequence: TGTGCCAGCAACAGGGCTGGCGGCTACACCTTC. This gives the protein CASNRAGGYTF.

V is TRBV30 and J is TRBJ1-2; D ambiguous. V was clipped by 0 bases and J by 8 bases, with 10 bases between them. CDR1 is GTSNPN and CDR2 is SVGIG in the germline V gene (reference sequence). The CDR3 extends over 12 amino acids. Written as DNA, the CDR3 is TGTGCCTGGAGTGTGGGTCTGGGAGGCTACACCTTC. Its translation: CAWSVGLGGYTF.

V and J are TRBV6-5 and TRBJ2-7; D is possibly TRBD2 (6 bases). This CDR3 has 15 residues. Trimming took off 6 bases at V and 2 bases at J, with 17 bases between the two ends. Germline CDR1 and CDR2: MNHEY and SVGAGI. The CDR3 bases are TGTGCCAGCAGCCCCAGGGCGGGGATCGCCTACGAGCAGTACTTC. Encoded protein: CASSPRAGIAYEQYF.

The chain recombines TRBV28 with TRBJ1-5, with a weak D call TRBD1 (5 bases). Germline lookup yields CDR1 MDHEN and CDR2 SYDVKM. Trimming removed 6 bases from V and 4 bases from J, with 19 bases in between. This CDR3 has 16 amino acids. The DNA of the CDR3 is TGTGCCAGCAGCCCTCCCGGGGCAGGCCTAAATCAGCCCCAGCATTTT. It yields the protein CASSPPGAGLNQPQHF.

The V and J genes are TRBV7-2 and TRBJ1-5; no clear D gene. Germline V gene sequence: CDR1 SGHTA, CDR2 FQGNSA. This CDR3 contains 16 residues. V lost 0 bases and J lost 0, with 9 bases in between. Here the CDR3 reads CASSLADYYSNQPQHF. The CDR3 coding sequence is TGTGCCAGCAGCTTAGCCGACTACTATAGCAATCAGCCCCAGCATTTT.